This T cell receptor beta chain derives from a study of T cells in Graves' hyperthyroidism and ophthalmopathy. This clonotype was counted many times. Germline values: CDR1 KGHDR, CDR2 SFDVKD. CDR3 length: 12 amino acids. Trimming pared 3 bases from V and 4 bases from J, leaving 6 bases between. Regions amplified from RNA transcripts were the TCR beta CDR3 regions. Researchers ran a first-round RT-PCR on the TCR CDR3 using the HTBI primer set. TCRdb reanalysed the multiplex PCR reads using MiXCR and keeps one entry per CDR3 protein. In the table there are 300,000 to 400,000 distinct CDR3 sequences, over 11% of which are singletons.

Sequenced: blood. The clonotype was recovered from a woman in her twenties or thirties with Graves' hyperthyroidism. This chain links TRBV24-1 with TRBJ2-7; D call uncertain. CDR3 in amino acids: CATSDTRYEQYF. The CDR3 DNA is TGTGCCACCAGTGATACGCGATACGAGCAGTACTTC.